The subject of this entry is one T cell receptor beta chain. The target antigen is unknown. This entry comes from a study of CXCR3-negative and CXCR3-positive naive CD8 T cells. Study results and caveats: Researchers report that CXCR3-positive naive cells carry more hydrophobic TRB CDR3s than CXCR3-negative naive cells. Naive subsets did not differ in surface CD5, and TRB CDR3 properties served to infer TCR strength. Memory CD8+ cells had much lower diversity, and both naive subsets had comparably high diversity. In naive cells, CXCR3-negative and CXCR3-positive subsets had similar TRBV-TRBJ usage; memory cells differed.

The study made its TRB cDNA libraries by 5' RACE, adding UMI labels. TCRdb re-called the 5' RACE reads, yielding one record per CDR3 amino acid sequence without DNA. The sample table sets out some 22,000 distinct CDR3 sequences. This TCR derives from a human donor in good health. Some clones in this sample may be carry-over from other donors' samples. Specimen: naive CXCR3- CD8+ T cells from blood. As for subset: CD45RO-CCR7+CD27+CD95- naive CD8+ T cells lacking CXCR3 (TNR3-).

The CDR3 loop is CSVDPGGASNEQFF. This chain connects TRBV29-1 to TRBJ2-1; there is no DNA to check the TCRdb D call of TRBD1. CDR1 and CDR2 (germline): SQVTM, ANQGSEA. The CDR3 runs 14 residues.